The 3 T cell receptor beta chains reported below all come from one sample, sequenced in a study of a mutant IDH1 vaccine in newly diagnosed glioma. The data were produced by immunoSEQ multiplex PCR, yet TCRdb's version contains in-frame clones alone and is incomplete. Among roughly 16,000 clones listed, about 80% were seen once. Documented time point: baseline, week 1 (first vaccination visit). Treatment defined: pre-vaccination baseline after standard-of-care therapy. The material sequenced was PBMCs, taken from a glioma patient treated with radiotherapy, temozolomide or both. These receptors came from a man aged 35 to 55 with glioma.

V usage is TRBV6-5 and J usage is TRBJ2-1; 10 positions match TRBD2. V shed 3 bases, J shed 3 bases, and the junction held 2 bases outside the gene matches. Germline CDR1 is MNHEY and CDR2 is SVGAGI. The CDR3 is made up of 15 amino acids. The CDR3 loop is CASSYTSGNYNEQFF. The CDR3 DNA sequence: TGTGCCAGCAGTTATACTAGCGGGAACTACAATGAGCAGTTCTTC.

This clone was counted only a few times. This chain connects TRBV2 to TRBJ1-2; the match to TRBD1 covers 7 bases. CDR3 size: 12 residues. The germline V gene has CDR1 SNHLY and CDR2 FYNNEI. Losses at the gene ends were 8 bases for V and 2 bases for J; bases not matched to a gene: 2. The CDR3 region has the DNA TGTGCCAGCGGGGACAGCAACTATGGCTACACCTTC. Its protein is CASGDSNYGYTF.

CDR3 in DNA: TGTGCCAGCAGCTCTTTCCTCTCCGGGACTAGCGGGAGGGCGAAGACCCAGTACTTC. It specifies CASSSFLSGTSGRAKTQYF. The chain recombines TRBV11-3 with TRBJ2-5; 16 bases align to TRBD2. The germline CDR1 and CDR2 sequences are SGHNT and YENEEA. CDR3 length: 19 amino acids. V shed 4 bases, J shed 6 bases, and the junction held 14 bases outside the gene matches.